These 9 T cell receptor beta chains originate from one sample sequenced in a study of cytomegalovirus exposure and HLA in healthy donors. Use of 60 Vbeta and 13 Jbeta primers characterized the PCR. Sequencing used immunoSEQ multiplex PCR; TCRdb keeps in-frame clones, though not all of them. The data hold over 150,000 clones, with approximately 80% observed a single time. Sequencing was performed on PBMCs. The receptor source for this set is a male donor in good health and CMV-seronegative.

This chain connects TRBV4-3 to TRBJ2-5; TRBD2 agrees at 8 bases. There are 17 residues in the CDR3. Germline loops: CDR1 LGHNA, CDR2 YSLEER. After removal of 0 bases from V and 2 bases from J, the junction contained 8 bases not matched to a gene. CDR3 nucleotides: TGCGCCAGCAGCCAAGATCGGAACGGGGGGGGTCAAGAGACCCAGTACTTC. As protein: CASSQDRNGGGQETQYF.

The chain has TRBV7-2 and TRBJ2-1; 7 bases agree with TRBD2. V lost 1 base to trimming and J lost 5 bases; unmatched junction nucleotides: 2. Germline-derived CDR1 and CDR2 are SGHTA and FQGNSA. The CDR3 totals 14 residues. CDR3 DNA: TGTGCCAGCAGCTTAGGGGGGGGGAACAATGAGCAGTTCTTC. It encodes CASSLGGGNNEQFF.

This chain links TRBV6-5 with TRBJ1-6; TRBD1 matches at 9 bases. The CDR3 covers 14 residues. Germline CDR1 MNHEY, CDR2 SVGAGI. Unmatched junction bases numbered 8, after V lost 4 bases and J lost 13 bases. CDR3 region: CASSLGQGISPLHF. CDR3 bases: TGTGCCAGCAGTTTGGGACAGGGTATTTCTCCCCTCCACTTT.

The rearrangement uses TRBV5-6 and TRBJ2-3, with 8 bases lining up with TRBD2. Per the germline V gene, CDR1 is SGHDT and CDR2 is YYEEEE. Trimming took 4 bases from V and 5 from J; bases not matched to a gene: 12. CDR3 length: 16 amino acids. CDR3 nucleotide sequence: TGTGCCAGCAGCAAATGGCTAGCGGGCCCGATAGATACGCAGTATTTT. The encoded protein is CASSKWLAGPIDTQYF.

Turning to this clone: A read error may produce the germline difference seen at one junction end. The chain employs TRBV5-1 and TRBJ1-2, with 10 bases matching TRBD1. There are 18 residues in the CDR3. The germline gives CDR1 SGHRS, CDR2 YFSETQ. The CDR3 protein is CASSPDLRLGTGEYGYPF. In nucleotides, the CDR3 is TGCGCCAGCAGCCCGGACTTAAGGCTCGGGACAGGGGAATATGGCTACCCCTTC.

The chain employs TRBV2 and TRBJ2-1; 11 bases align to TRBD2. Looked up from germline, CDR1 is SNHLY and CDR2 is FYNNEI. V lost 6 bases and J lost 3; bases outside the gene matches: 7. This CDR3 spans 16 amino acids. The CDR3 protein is CASRGSGGAFYNEQFF. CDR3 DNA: TGTGCCAGCAGGGGTAGCGGGGGGGCCTTCTACAATGAGCAGTTCTTC.

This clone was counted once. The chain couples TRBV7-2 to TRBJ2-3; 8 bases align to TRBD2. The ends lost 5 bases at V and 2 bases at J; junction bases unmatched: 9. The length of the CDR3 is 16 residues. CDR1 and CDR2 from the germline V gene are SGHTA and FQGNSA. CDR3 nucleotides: TGTGCCAGCAGCCGCCAGCGGGGGCGCGTCACAGATACGCAGTATTTT. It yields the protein CASSRQRGRVTDTQYF.

The CDR3 coding sequence is TGTGCCAGCAGCTTAGGGTCTAGCGGCCCCCAAGCCACAGATACGCAGTATTTT. Protein sequence: CASSLGSSGPQATDTQYF. The V gene is TRBV11-3, the J gene TRBJ2-3, with 7 bases identical to TRBD2. Germline V gives CDR1 SGHNT, CDR2 YENEEA. V shed 1 base and J 2 bases; nucleotides not matched to a gene: 12. The CDR3 extends over 18 amino acids.

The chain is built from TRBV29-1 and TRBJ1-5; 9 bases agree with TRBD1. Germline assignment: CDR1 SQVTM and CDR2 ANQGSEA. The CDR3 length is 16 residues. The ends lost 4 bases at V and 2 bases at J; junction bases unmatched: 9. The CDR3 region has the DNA TGCAGCGTTGTGGACAGGGGCGTTGAGCGCAATCAGCCCCAGCATTTT. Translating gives CSVVDRGVERNQPQHF.